Listed below are T cell receptor beta chains from one sample, sequenced in a study of cytomegalovirus exposure and HLA in healthy donors. Clones were sequenced by immunoSEQ multiplex PCR, and TCRdb holds only the in-frame ones, with some missing. The sample lists 150,000 to 200,000 clones; roughly 85% were seen once. The source material was PBMCs. These receptors originate from a man aged 18 to 30 in good health and CMV-seropositive. Each CDR3 is given with its conserved first and last residue. A D gene is named only where the DNA matches it firmly. Clone size is not always given. Where it is, it says once, few, many or a class for expanded clones.

>TRBJ2-1|TRBV11-2|-|TRBD1
TGTGCCAGCAGCTTAAGGATGGGACAGGGGGTATCCTACAATGAGCAGTTCTTC
CASSLRMGQGVSYNEQFF
>TRBJ2-1|TRBV4-3|-|-
TGCGCCAGCAGCCAAGGCAGGAACTACAATGAGCAGTTCTTC
CASSQGRNYNEQFF
>TRBJ1-5|TRBV7-2|-|-
TGTGCCAGCAGCTTCGTCGGGGATAGCAATCAGCCCCAGCATTTT
CASSFVGDSNQPQHF
>TRBJ1-1|TRBV5-6|-|-
TGTGCCAGCAGCTTGGGGGCCGATGAAGCTTTCTTT
CASSLGADEAFF
>TRBJ1-5|TRBV18|-|-
TGTGCCAGCTCACCGTCCCACGGTGCTCAGCCCCAGCATTTT
CASSPSHGAQPQHF
>TRBJ2-7|TRBV7-2|-|-
TGTGCCAGCAGCACCGACAGGTTTCGCGAGCAGTACTTC
CASSTDRFREQYF
>TRBJ2-5|TRBV4-1|-|-
TGCGCCAGCAGCCTCTCTCACGGCGGGGCCCTCGGGGCGGAGACCCAGTACTTC
CASSLSHGGALGAETQYF
>TRBJ1-5|TRBV7-9|-|-
TGTGCCAGCAGCCCCGAAGGAGGTCAGCCCCAGCATTTT
CASSPEGGQPQHF
>TRBJ2-7|TRBV6-1|-|-
TGTGCCAGCAGTGAAGGGTGGCAGACATACGAGCAGTACTTC
CASSEGWQTYEQYF
>TRBJ2-1|TRBV7-3|-|TRBD1
TGTGCCAGCAGCCCAGGACAGGCGATTGGAAATGAGCAGTTCTTC
CASSPGQAIGNEQFF
>TRBJ2-3|TRBV6-6|-|-
TGTGCCAGCAGTTTTAGTGAAACAGATACGCAGTATTTT
CASSFSETDTQYF
>TRBJ2-7|TRBV7-2|-|-
TGTGCCAGCAGCTCCTACTACGAGCAGTACTTC
CASSSYYEQYF
>TRBJ1-6|TRBV19|-|TRBD1
TGTGCCAGTAGTACACGCCGGGACAGGGATTCACCCCTCCACTTT
CASSTRRDRDSPLHF
>TRBJ1-2|TRBV21-1|-|-
TGTGCCAGCAGCAAATCGGGACAGGGGGCATATGGCTACACCTTC
CASSKSGQGAYGYTF
>TRBJ1-2|TRBV5-1|-|TRBD1
TGCGCCAGCAGCACTGGGGACAGTACCCGTTCTCTTAACTATGGCTACACCTTC
CASSTGDSTRSLNYGYTF
>TRBJ2-5|TRBV30|-|TRBD2
TGTGCCTGGGGTCGCGGGGGGCCGACAGGGACCCAGTACTTC
CAWGRGGPTGTQYF
>TRBJ2-6|TRBV7-6|-|TRBD1
TGTGCCAGCAGCTTAGTCCCAGATGAGACAGGGGGGTCTGGGGCCAACGTCCTGACTTTC
CASSLVPDETGGSGANVLTF
>TRBJ2-7|TRBV5-1|-|TRBD1
TGCGCCAGCAGCTTCGACAGGGGGAGGTACGAGCAGTACTTC
CASSFDRGRYEQYF
>TRBJ1-4|TRBV7-2|-|TRBD1
TGTGCCAGCAGCCAGGGACAGGGACGAACTAATGAAAAACTGTTTTTT
CASSQGQGRTNEKLFF
>TRBJ2-7|TRBV29-1|-|TRBD1
TGCAGCGCCGTGACAGGGGGGGCCTACGAGCAGTACTTC
CSAVTGGAYEQYF
>TRBJ2-6|TRBV9|-|TRBD1
TGTGCCAGCAGCGTAAACAGGGGGCATGATGGGGCCAACGTCCTGACTTTC
CASSVNRGHDGANVLTF
>TRBJ1-1|TRBV14|-|-
TGTGCCAGCAGCCAACAGGTATCGAACACTGAAGCTTTCTTT
CASSQQVSNTEAFF
>TRBJ1-1|TRBV10-3|-|TRBD1
TGTGCCATCAGTGAACGCCCGGGACAGGGAGCTGAAGCTTTCTTT
CAISERPGQGAEAFF
>TRBJ2-2|TRBV6-5|few|-
TGTGCCAGCAGCTATGAAAATCACGGGGAGCTGTTTTTT
CASSYENHGELFF
>TRBJ2-1|TRBV5-4|-|TRBD1
TGTGCCAGCAGCTTGGCCGGGACAGCGAGCTCCTACAATGAGCAGTTCTTC
CASSLAGTASSYNEQFF
>TRBJ1-2|TRBV30|-|TRBD1
TGTGCCTGGAGTCCAACAGGGGCGGCTGGCTACACCTTC
CAWSPTGAAGYTF
>TRBJ1-2|TRBV5-8|-|-
TGTGCCAGCAGCCCGCTGACAGTCCCCTATGGCTACACCTTC
CASSPLTVPYGYTF
>TRBJ2-1|TRBV6-5|-|TRBD2
TGTGCCAGCAGTTTACGCCCCGGGGGGGATTACAATGAGCAGTTCTTC
CASSLRPGGDYNEQFF
>TRBJ2-7|TRBV7-2|-|TRBD2
TGTGCCAGCAGCTTATATGTAGCGGGACCTCCCTACGAGCAGTACTTC
CASSLYVAGPPYEQYF
>TRBJ2-2|TRBV10-3|-|-
TGTGCCATCAGTCGAGCCAGTGGGGGGACCGGGGAGCTGTTTTTT
CAISRASGGTGELFF
>TRBJ1-1|TRBV6-6|-|-
TGTGCCAGCAGGCGGTGGGTAACTGAAGCTTTCTTT
CASRRWVTEAFF
>TRBJ1-2|TRBV27|-|-
TGTGCCAGCAGTTTACGTGGGACTGGGGAACGGAATGGCTACACCTTC
CASSLRGTGERNGYTF
>TRBJ1-4|TRBV2|-|TRBD1
TGTGCCAGCAGGGGGACAGAGAATGAAAAACTGTTTTTT
CASRGTENEKLFF
>TRBJ2-1|TRBV19|once|-
TGTGCCAGTTCCTCGGGTTTCTACAATGAGCAGTTCTTC
CASSSGFYNEQFF
>TRBJ2-7|TRBV2|-|-
TGTGCCAGCAGCGGGGGGCAGGGGCGAGAGCAGTACTTC
CASSGGQGREQYF
>TRBJ1-2|TRBV9|-|-
TGTGCCAGCAGTCAAGAACAGGGTTCCCATGGCTACACCTTC
CASSQEQGSHGYTF
>TRBJ1-1|TRBV11-2|-|-
TGTGCCAGCAGCCCGCAGATGAACACTGAAGCTTTCTTT
CASSPQMNTEAFF
>TRBJ1-3|TRBV21-1|-|-
TGTGCCAGCAACGTTATAATTGCGACAGGGCCGCGGAACACCATATATTTT
CASNVIIATGPRNTIYF
>TRBJ2-3|TRBV4-3|-|-
TGCGCCAGCAGCCAAGACAGGGATACGCAGTATTTT
CASSQDRDTQYF
>TRBJ2-7|TRBV19|-|TRBD1
TGTGCCAGTAGTATGGGTCGGACAGGGGCCTACGAGCAGTACTTC
CASSMGRTGAYEQYF
>TRBJ2-5|TRBV4-2|-|TRBD2
TGTGCCAGCAGCCACGGACTAGCGGGGGGGGGTAAGACCCAGTACTTC
CASSHGLAGGGKTQYF
>TRBJ1-2|TRBV19|-|-
TGTGCCAGTAGGTCGCAGGTTGGCTACACCTTC
CASRSQVGYTF
>TRBJ2-5|TRBV9|-|-
TGTGCCAGCAGCGTAGGAGTAATGATGGAAGAGACCCAGTACTTC
CASSVGVMMEETQYF
>TRBJ2-5|TRBV4-1|-|-
TGCGCCAGCAGCCAAGTTCTCGCGGGGCAAGAGACCCAGTACTTC
CASSQVLAGQETQYF